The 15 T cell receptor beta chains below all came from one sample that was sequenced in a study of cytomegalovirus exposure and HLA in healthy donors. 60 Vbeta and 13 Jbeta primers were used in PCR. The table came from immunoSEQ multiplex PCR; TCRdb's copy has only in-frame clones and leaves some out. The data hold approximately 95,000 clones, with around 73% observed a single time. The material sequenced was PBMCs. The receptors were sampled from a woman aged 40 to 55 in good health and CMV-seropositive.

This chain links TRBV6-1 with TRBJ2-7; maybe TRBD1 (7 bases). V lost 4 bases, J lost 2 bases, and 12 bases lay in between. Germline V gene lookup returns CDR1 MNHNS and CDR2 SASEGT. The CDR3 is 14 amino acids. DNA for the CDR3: TGTGCCAGCAGTGTCGACAGGGAGGCCTACGAGCAGTACTTC. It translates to CASSVDREAYEQYF.

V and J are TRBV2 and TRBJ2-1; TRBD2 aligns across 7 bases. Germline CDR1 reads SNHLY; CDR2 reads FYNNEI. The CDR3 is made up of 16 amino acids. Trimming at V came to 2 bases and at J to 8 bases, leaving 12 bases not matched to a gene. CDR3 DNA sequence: TGTGCCAGCAGTGAATCAAGGTGGGAGGGCCGAGATGAGCAGTTCTTC. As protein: CASSESRWEGRDEQFF.

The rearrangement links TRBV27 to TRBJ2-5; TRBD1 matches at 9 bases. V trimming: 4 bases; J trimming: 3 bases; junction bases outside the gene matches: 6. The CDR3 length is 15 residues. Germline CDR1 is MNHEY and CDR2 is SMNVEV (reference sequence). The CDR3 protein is CASSSPGDREETQYF. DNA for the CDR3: TGTGCCAGCAGTTCCCCGGGGGACAGGGAAGAGACCCAGTACTTC.

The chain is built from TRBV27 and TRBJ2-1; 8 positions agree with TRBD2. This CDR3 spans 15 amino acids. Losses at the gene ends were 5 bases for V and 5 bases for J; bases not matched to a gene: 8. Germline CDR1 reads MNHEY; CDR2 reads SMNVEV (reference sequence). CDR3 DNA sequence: TGTGCCAGCAGTCCGTTAGCGGGGAGGGACAATGAGCAGTTCTTC. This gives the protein CASSPLAGRDNEQFF.

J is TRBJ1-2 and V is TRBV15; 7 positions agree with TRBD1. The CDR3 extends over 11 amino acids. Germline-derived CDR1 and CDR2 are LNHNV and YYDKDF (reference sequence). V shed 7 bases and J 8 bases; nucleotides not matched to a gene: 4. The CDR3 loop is CATTGQKGYTF. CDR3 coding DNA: TGTGCCACCACGGGACAGAAAGGCTACACCTTC.

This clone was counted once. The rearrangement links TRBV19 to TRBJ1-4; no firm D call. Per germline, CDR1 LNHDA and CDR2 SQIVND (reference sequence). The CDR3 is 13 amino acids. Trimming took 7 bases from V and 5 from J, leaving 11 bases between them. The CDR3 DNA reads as TGTGCCAGTAAAATCTCTTTCAATGAAAAACTGTTTTTT. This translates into CASKISFNEKLFF.

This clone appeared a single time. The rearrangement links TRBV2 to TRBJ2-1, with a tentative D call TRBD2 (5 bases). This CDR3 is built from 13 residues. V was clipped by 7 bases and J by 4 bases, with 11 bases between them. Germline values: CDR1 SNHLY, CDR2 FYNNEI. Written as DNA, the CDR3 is TGTGCCAGCATAAGTACGGGGTACAATGAGCAGTTCTTC. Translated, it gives CASISTGYNEQFF.

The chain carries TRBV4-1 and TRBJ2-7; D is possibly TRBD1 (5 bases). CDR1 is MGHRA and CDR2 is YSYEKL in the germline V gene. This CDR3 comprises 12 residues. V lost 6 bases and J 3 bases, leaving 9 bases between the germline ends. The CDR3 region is CASRGRDYEQYF. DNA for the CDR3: TGCGCCAGCAGGGGGCGAGACTACGAGCAGTACTTC.

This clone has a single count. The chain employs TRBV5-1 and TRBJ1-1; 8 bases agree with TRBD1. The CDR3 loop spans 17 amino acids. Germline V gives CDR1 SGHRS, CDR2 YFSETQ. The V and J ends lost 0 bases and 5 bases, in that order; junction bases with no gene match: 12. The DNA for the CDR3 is TGCGCCAGCAGCTTGGTCGGCGAACGGACAGGGTATACTGAAGCTTTCTTT. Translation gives CASSLVGERTGYTEAFF.

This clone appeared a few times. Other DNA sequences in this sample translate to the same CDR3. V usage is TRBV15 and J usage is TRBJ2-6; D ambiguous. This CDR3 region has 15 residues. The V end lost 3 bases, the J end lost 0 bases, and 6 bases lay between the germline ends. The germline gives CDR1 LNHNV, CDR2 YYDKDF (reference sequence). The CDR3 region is CATSSSSSGANVLTF. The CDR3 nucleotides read TGTGCCACCAGCAGTTCGAGCTCTGGGGCCAACGTCCTGACTTTC.

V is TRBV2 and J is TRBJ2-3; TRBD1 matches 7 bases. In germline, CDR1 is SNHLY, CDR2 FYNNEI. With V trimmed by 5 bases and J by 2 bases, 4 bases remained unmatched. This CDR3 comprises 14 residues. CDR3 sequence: CASSQRGPTDTQYF. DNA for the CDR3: TGTGCCAGCAGTCAAAGGGGGCCCACAGATACGCAGTATTTT.

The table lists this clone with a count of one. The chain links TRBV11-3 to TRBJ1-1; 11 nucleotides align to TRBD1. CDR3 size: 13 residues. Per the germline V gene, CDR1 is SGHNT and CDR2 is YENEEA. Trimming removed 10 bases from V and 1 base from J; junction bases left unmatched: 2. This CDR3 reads CATGQGANTEAFF. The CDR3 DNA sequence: TGTGCCACCGGACAGGGGGCGAACACTGAAGCTTTCTTT. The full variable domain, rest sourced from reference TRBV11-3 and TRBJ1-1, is EAGVVQSPRYKIIEKKQPVAFWCNPISGHNTLYWYLQNLGQGPELLIRYENEEAVDDSQLPKDRFSAERLKGVDSTLKIQPAELGDSAVYLCATGQGANTEAFFGQGTRLTVV.

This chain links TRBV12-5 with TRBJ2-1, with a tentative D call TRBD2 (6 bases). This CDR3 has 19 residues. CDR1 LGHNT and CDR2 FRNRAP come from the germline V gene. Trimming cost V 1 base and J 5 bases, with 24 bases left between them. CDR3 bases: TGTGCTAGTGGTTTGGCCAATAAAGCCGGGACTCACTTCAACAATGAGCAGTTCTTC. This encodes CASGLANKAGTHFNNEQFF.

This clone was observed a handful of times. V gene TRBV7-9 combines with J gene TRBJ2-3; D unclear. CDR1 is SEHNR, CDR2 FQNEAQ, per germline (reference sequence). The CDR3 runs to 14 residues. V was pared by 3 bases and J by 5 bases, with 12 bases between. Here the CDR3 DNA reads TGTGCCAGCAGCTTGCAGGTTCAGCAAGATACGCAGTATTTT. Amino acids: CASSLQVQQDTQYF.

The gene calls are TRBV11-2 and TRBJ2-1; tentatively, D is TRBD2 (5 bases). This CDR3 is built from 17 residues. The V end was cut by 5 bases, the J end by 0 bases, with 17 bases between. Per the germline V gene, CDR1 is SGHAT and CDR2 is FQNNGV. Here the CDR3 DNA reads TGTGCCAGCAGCCCAATAGGGAGAAAAAGCTCCTACAATGAGCAGTTCTTC. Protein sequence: CASSPIGRKSSYNEQFF.